The next 14 T cell receptor beta chains were all read from a single sample in a study of lymphopenia after photon versus proton radiotherapy. Data came from immunoSEQ multiplex PCR; TCRdb stores just in-frame clones and leaves some out. The profile shows around 24,000 clones, around 83% of them singletons. Sample: peripheral blood, taken from a patient treated with photon-based radiotherapy. Source of these receptors: a man aged 25 to 45 with gastric cancer.

Comments on this clone: Other nucleotide sequences from this sample produce the same CDR3. The DNA of the CDR3 is TGTGCCAGCAGCTTGAACACCGGGGAGCTGTTTTTT. Translating it yields CASSLNTGELFF. V usage is TRBV7-9 and J usage is TRBJ2-2; D call uncertain. This CDR3 spans 12 amino acids. Germline loops: CDR1 SEHNR, CDR2 FQNEAQ (reference sequence). Between the trimmed V and J ends, which lost 3 bases and 1 base, there was a span of 0 bases.

The chain couples TRBV7-3 to TRBJ2-1, with a possible D match to TRBD2 (6 bases). Germline V gene data show CDR1 as SGHTA and CDR2 as FQGTGA. Trimming pared 1 base from V and 7 bases from J, leaving 8 bases between. CDR3 length equals 13 residues. The CDR3 here is CASSLIAENEQFF. The CDR3 coding sequence is TGTGCCAGCAGCTTAATAGCGGAGAATGAGCAGTTCTTC.

The rearrangement links TRBV18 to TRBJ2-3, with D hard to call. This CDR3 comprises 15 residues. Trimming removed 4 bases from V and 0 bases from J, with 11 bases in between. CDR1 and CDR2 (germline): KGHSH, LQKENI. As DNA, the CDR3 is TGTGCCAGCTCACGGGGTGGCTACAGCACAGATACGCAGTATTTT. Translated, it gives CASSRGGYSTDTQYF. The entire variable domain, with the rest obtained from reference TRBV18 and TRBJ2-3, is as follows: NAGVMQNPRHLVRRRGQEARLRCSPMKGHSHVYWYRQLPEEGLKFMVYLQKENIIDESGMPKERFSAEFPKEGPSILRIQQVVRGDSAAYFCASSRGGYSTDTQYFGPGTRLTVL.

The chain links TRBV7-9 to TRBJ1-5, with 10 bases that match TRBD1. This CDR3 has 13 amino acids. V shed 10 bases, J shed 5 bases, and the junction held 5 bases outside the gene matches. In germline, CDR1 is SEHNR, CDR2 FQNEAQ (reference sequence). CDR3 residues: CATQTGGDQPQHF. The CDR3 DNA follows: TGTGCCACCCAGACAGGGGGCGATCAGCCCCAGCATTTT.

The chain has TRBV6-5 and TRBJ1-2; perhaps TRBD1 as D (5 bases). Germline-derived CDR1 and CDR2 are MNHEY and SVGAGI. This CDR3 is built from 13 residues. The V and J ends lost 6 bases and 4 bases respectively, with 12 bases between them. The CDR3 is CASRVGLPYGYTF. CDR3 coding DNA: TGTGCCAGCAGGGTGGGACTTCCCTATGGCTACACCTTC.

J is TRBJ2-2 and V is TRBV5-4; 7 bases are shared with TRBD1. This CDR3 contains 16 residues. The germline gives CDR1 SGHNT, CDR2 YYREEE (reference sequence). V was clipped by 0 bases and J by 1 base; unmatched bases: 3. The CDR3 sequence: CASSLEGAENTGELFF. The CDR3 bases are TGTGCCAGCAGCTTGGAGGGGGCTGAGAACACCGGGGAGCTGTTTTTT.

To note about this clone: In the same sample, other DNA sequences code for this CDR3. The chain employs TRBV6-5 and TRBJ2-7, with D hard to call. The CDR3 contains 12 residues. V was shortened by 3 bases and J by 4 bases, with 7 bases between the two germline ends. CDR1 is MNHEY and CDR2 is SVGAGI in the germline V gene. CDR3 protein: CASSYGPYEQYF. The CDR3 DNA sequence: TGTGCCAGCAGTTATGGACCTTACGAGCAGTACTTC.

This clone has just a few counts. This chain links TRBV4-1 with TRBJ1-5; D gene ambiguous. This CDR3 contains 15 residues. Germline V gene sequence: CDR1 MGHRA, CDR2 YSYEKL. The V end was cut by 1 base, the J end by 7 bases, with 14 bases between. The DNA of the CDR3 is TGCGCCAGCAGCCAAGGCGTGGGAACAACCCAGCCCCAGCATTTT. It specifies CASSQGVGTTQPQHF.

The gene calls are TRBV5-4 and TRBJ2-1; TRBD2 matches 8 bases. The CDR3 contains 15 residues. The J segment lost 10 bases and the V segment lost 1 base, leaving 10 bases of the junction unmatched. CDR1 and CDR2 (germline): SGHNT, YYREEE (reference sequence). This CDR3 is CASSLKLAGLAEQFF. CDR3 bases: TGTGCCAGCAGCTTGAAATTAGCGGGGCTCGCGGAGCAGTTCTTC.

The chain employs TRBV5-1 and TRBJ1-1; no definite D call. Germline assignment: CDR1 SGHRS and CDR2 YFSETQ. The CDR3 covers 13 residues. V shed 0 bases and J shed 5 bases, with 8 bases lying between them. CDR3 loop: CASSLGENTEAFF. The CDR3, as DNA: TGCGCCAGCAGCTTGGGGGAGAATACTGAAGCTTTCTTT. The full variable domain, in which reference TRBV5-1 and TRBJ1-1 provide the parts outside the CDR3, is KAGVTQTPRYLIKTRGQQVTLSCSPISGHRSVSWYQQTPGQGLQFLFEYFSETQRNKGNFPGRFSGRQFSNSRSEMNVSTLELGDSALYLCASSLGENTEAFFGQGTRLTVV.

The chain has TRBV7-2 and TRBJ2-1; 11 bases fit TRBD2. The CDR3 totals 15 residues. Germline CDR1 SGHTA, CDR2 FQGNSA. V trimming: 5 bases; J trimming: 5 bases; junction bases outside the gene matches: 5. The DNA for the CDR3 is TGTGCCAGCAGCCGACTAGCGGGAATTGACAATGAGCAGTTCTTC. It translates to CASSRLAGIDNEQFF.

The V and J genes are TRBV29-1 and TRBJ1-1, with 7 bases fitting TRBD1. The J segment lost 1 base and the V segment lost 3 bases, leaving 8 bases of the junction unmatched. The germline V gene encodes CDR1 SQVTM and CDR2 ANQGSEA. This CDR3 contains 15 residues. CDR3 bases: TGCAGCGTTGACGACAGGGAGTATGCGAACACTGAAGCTTTCTTT. This sequence encodes CSVDDREYANTEAFF.

This clone was found once. The chain couples TRBV7-9 to TRBJ1-1; D possibly corresponds to TRBD1 (5 bases). Germline V lookup: CDR1 SEHNR, CDR2 FQNEAQ (reference sequence). The V end was cut by 0 bases, the J end by 0 bases, with 8 bases between. The CDR3 has 15 amino acids. DNA of the CDR3: TGTGCCAGCAGCTTAGCAGGGGCGCTGAACACTGAAGCTTTCTTT. This codes for CASSLAGALNTEAFF.

The table lists this clone with a few counts. The chain links TRBV10-3 to TRBJ1-6; D gene uncertain. This CDR3 contains 16 residues. V was shortened by 3 bases and J by 0 bases, with 9 bases between the two germline ends. Per germline, CDR1 ENHRY and CDR2 SYGVKD. Here the CDR3 reads CAISDESSSYNSPLHF. The CDR3 DNA sequence: TGTGCCATCAGTGATGAATCGAGCTCCTATAATTCACCCCTCCACTTT.